This T cell receptor beta chain came from a study of blood T cell repertoires in COVID-19. Participants came from about 24 US areas, aged about 18 to 95 years. Trimming cost V 1 base and J 7 bases; bases outside gene matches: 2. Germline lookup yields CDR1 SGHVS and CDR2 FQNEAQ. CDR3 length: 13 residues. Generated by immunoSEQ multiplex PCR, the TCRdb table keeps only in-frame clones and is missing some. The table includes 150,000 to 200,000 clones, about 86% detected once. Source material: PBMCs or T cells enriched from blood (not recorded which). This sequence originates from a woman between 35 and 50 years old in a cohort exposed to, infected with or recovered from COVID-19 (not recorded which). The rearrangement uses TRBV7-8 and TRBJ1-1; 8 bases fit TRBD1. For the CDR3, the DNA is TGTGCCAGCAGCTTAGGACAGGGGTTTGAAGCTTTCTTT. Translating gives CASSLGQGFEAFF.